Reported below is one T cell receptor beta chain. Its antigen is unidentified. Germline CDR1 LGHNA, CDR2 YSLEER. This CDR3 comprises 14 residues. In preparing the TRB cDNA libraries, 5' RACE with UMI labels was used. Following a re-call of the 5' RACE reads, TCRdb has one entry per CDR3 protein and lacks DNA. The sample shows 70,000 to 95,000 distinct CDR3 sequences, and 1.7% sits with its ten largest clones. This sample is part of a study of CXCR3-negative and CXCR3-positive naive CD8 T cells. Study-wide points: Cryopreservation partially decreased CXCR3 expression, and most assays used fresh PBMCs.

This receptor was identified in a human donor in good health. Some clones in this sample may be carry-over from other donors' samples. The sequenced sample was naive CXCR3- CD8+ T cells from blood. Documented subset: CD45RO-CCR7+CD27+CD95- naive CD8+ T cells lacking CXCR3 (TNR3-). The chain combines TRBV4-3 with TRBJ1-1; the D call from TCRdb, TRBD1, cannot be confirmed without DNA. The CDR3 reads CASSPDRLNTEAFF.